This TCR beta chain was recorded in a study of blood T cell repertoires in COVID-19. Turning to the study itself: PBMCs, B-cell-depleted T cells, or T cells were the source of the cDNA or gDNA that made up the material.

The CDR3 sequence is 14 residues long. CDR1 is SGHRS and CDR2 is YFSETQ in the germline V gene. V shed 3 bases, J shed 6 bases, and the junction held 8 bases outside the gene matches. Assay used: immunoSEQ multiplex PCR; TCRdb lists only in-frame clones, some missing. Here the sample spans 140,000 to 150,000 clones, roughly 78% being singletons. This study enrolled people aged about 18 to 100 from 24 US geographic areas. This clone was detected only a few times. Sequenced: PBMCs or T cells enriched from blood (not recorded which). J is TRBJ1-2 and V is TRBV5-1, with 7 bases lining up with TRBD1. This clonotype was sampled from a woman aged 50 to 60 who had recovered from COVID-19. The CDR3 loop is CASSSGQVEDGYTF. The CDR3 nucleotides read TGCGCCAGCAGCTCTGGACAGGTGGAGGATGGCTACACCTTC.